This TCR beta chain emerged from a study of cytomegalovirus exposure and HLA in healthy donors. In germline, CDR1 is MDHEN, CDR2 SYDVKM. The CDR3 covers 16 residues. Germline trimming cut 5 bases from V and 4 bases from J; bases unmatched to any gene: 8. General observations from the study: Most subjects had HLA-A and HLA-B alleles reportedly predicted accurately by TCR beta sequences. According to the study, 160 or so TCR beta chains were cytomegalovirus-associated. In an earlier analysis, about 87% or about 30%: the productive usage of most TCR beta V segments.

With respect to this clone: Its antigen is currently unknown.

Both 60 Vbeta primers and 13 Jbeta primers went into the PCR. Profiling relied on immunoSEQ multiplex PCR, and the TCRdb table lists in-frame clones only, not all of them. This sample has some 200,000 clones; roughly 80% occur once, and the top ten carry 1.7%. Sequencing was performed on PBMCs. V is TRBV28 and J is TRBJ1-3; TRBD1 matches 10 bases. This TCR was recovered from a woman under 30 in good health and CMV-seronegative. CDR3 DNA sequence: TGTGCCAGCAGTGCGCCCGGGACAGGGGACGGAAACACCATATATTTT. This sequence encodes CASSAPGTGDGNTIYF. The full variable domain, with the rest looked up from reference TRBV28 and TRBJ1-3, is DVKVTQSSRYLVKRTGEKVFLECVQDMDHENMFWYRQDPGLGLRLIYFSYDVKMKEKGDIPEGYSVSREKKERFSLILESASTNQTSMYLCASSAPGTGDGNTIYFGEGSWLTVV.